The entry below gives a single T cell receptor beta chain sequence along with its context. The data were obtained in a study of T cell changes during pregnancy in multiple sclerosis. Profiling relied on immunoSEQ multiplex PCR, and the TCRdb table lists in-frame clones only, not all of them. The table has over 65,000 clones, 94% seen once. The source was peripheral blood, collected in the third trimester of pregnancy. The sequence derives from a female donor with multiple sclerosis, enrolled in a pregnancy study.

The CDR3 region has the DNA TGTGCCAGCTCACCACCGGGGGGACTGGAGCAGTACTTC. Its protein is CASSPPGGLEQYF. The V call is TRBV18, the J call TRBJ2-7, with D tentatively TRBD2 (6 bases). The germline V and J ends were trimmed by 0 bases and 7 bases, with 10 bases remaining between them. Germline V gene lookup returns CDR1 KGHSH and CDR2 LQKENI. CDR3 length: 13 amino acids.